Listed below are T cell receptor beta chains from one sample, sequenced in a study of shared clonotypes between healthy human individuals. Repertoires were generated with immunoSEQ multiplex PCR, while TCRdb's copy carries only in-frame clones and drops some. The table includes millions of clones, approximately 93% detected once. Sequencing was done on a sample of naive CD4+ T cells from PBMCs. All receptors derive from a man aged 18 to 29 in good health. Some clones in this sample may be carry-over from other donors' samples. Both conserved end residues are part of each CDR3. Each record gives: V gene, D gene, J gene, CDR3 protein. D genes are given only for firm matches.

TRBV2	TRBD1	TRBJ2-3	CASSAQTGDTQYF
TRBV20-1	NA	TRBJ2-5	CSARPTETQYF
TRBV19	NA	TRBJ2-1	CASSPDPGTEAYNEQFF
TRBV2	NA	TRBJ1-1	CASTEASLNTEAFF
TRBV11-2	NA	TRBJ2-2	CASSWRGGRGTGELFF
TRBV27	TRBD1	TRBJ1-1	CASSLSTGSNTEAFF
TRBV6-1	NA	TRBJ1-3	CASSASHGKSGNTIYF
TRBV19	NA	TRBJ2-1	CASRQANEQFF
TRBV7-3	NA	TRBJ2-2	CASSPGGPVELFF
TRBV2	NA	TRBJ2-5	CASSGRSVETQYF
TRBV27	NA	TRBJ2-5	CASNARRGAAETQYF
TRBV11-3	NA	TRBJ1-1	CASSLAGVAEAFF
TRBV11-3	TRBD2	TRBJ2-2	CASSLVLAGGPYTGELFF
TRBV5-5	NA	TRBJ2-3	CASSLGGATDTQYF
TRBV7-3	NA	TRBJ1-1	CASSYSGVNTEAFF
TRBV28	NA	TRBJ1-2	CASSPPQYYGYTF
TRBV7-2	NA	TRBJ2-1	CASSPVGEQFF
TRBV6-1	TRBD2	TRBJ2-1	CASGGGIAAYNEQFF
TRBV5-1	TRBD1	TRBJ1-1	CASSLYGTGALSAEAFF
TRBV27	NA	TRBJ1-1	CASRHQRLGLSTEAFF
TRBV7-3	NA	TRBJ2-7	CASSPKPNSGEQYF
TRBV29-1	NA	TRBJ1-2	CSVEVRVGGYGYTF
TRBV28	TRBD2	TRBJ2-2	CASSSSSGRALGELFF
TRBV15	TRBD2	TRBJ2-2	CATSGYGRLNTGELFF
TRBV19	TRBD1	TRBJ1-5	CASSTMVTGGRQPQHF
TRBV30	NA	TRBJ2-5	CAWTGEETQYF
TRBV6-6	NA	TRBJ1-5	CASSSPRGVSNQPQHF
TRBV30	NA	TRBJ2-7	CAWSTGIGYEQYF
TRBV18	NA	TRBJ1-5	CASSPGLDHIGQPQHF
TRBV6-1	TRBD1	TRBJ2-7	CASRTTGGLYEQYF
TRBV5-8	TRBD2	TRBJ2-4	CASSYLGGGLAKNIQYF
TRBV27	NA	TRBJ2-7	CASSFRDSSYEQYF
TRBV27	TRBD2	TRBJ2-5	CASTRGDSGTQETQYF
TRBV30	NA	TRBJ1-2	CAWKDSPGHYGGYTF
TRBV19	TRBD2	TRBJ2-1	CASSLGLAGFYNEQFF
TRBV4-2	TRBD2	TRBJ2-7	CASSRGLAGPFGYEQYF
TRBV7-9	TRBD1	TRBJ1-6	CASSLQGADLHF
TRBV5-1	NA	TRBJ2-3	CASSREGPNQYF
TRBV7-2	NA	TRBJ1-3	CASSLGTSGNTIYF